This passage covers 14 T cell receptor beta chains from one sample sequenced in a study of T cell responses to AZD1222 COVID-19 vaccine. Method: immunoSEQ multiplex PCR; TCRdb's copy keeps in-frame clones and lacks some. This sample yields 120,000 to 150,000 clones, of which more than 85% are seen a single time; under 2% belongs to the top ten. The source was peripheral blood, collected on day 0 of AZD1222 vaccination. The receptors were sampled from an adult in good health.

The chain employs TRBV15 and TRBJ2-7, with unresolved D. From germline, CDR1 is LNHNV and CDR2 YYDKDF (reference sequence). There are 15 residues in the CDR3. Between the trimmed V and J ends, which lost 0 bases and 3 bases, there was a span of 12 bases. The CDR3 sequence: CATSRDLGGYYEQYF. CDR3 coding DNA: TGTGCCACCAGCAGAGACCTGGGCGGATACTACGAGCAGTACTTC.

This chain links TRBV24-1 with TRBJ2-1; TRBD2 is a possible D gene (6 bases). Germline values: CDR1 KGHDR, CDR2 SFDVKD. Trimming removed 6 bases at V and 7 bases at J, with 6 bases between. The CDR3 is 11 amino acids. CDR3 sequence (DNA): TGTGCCACCAGTCTAGCGAATGAGCAGTTCTTC. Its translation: CATSLANEQFF.

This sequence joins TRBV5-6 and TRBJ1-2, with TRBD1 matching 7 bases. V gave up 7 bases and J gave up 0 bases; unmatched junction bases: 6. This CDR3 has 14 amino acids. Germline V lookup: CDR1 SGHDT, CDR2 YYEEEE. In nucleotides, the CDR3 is TGTGCCAGCCACTTCAGGGGGGCTAACTATGGCTACACCTTC. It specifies CASHFRGANYGYTF.

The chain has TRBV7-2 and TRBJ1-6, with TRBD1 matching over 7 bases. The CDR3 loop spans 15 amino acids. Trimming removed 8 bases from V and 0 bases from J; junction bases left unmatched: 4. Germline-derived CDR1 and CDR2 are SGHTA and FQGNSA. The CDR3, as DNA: TGTGCCAGCGGGGACAGAGTCTCCTATAATTCACCCCTCCACTTT. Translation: CASGDRVSYNSPLHF.

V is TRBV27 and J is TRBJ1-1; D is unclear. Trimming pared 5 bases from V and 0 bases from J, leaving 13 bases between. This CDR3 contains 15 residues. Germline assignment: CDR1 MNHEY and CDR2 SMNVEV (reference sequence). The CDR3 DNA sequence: TGTGCCAGCAGTCTAGGTGGAGGGATGAACACTGAAGCTTTCTTT. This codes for CASSLGGGMNTEAFF.

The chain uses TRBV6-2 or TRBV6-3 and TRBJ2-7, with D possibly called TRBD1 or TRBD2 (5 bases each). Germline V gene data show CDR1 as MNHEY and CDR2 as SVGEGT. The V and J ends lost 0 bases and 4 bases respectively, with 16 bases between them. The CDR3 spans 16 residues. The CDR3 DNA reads TGTGCCAGCAGTTACTCGAGGGGTACCTTGAGATACGAGCAGTACTTC. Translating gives CASSYSRGTLRYEQYF.

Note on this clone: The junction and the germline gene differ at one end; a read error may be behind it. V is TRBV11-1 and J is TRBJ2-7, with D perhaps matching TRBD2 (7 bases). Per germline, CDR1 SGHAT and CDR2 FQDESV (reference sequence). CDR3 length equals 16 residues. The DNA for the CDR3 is TGTGCCAGCACCTTAAATTCGGCGGGGGCCACCTACGAGCAGTACTTC. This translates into CASTLNSAGATYEQYF. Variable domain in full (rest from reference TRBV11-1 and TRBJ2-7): EAEVAQSPRYKITEKSQAVAFWCDPISGHATLYWYRQILGQGPELLVQFQDESVVDDSQLPKDRFSAERLKGVDSTLKIQPAELGDSAMYLCASTLNSAGATYEQYFGPGTRLTVT.

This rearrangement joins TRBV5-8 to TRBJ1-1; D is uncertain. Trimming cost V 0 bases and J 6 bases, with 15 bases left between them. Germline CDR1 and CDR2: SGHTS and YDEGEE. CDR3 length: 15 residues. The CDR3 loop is CASSLAVSYRAEAFF. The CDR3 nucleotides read TGTGCCAGCAGCTTGGCGGTATCATACCGGGCTGAAGCTTTCTTT. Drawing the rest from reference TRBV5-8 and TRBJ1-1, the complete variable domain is EAGVTQSPTHLIKTRGQQATLRCSPISGHTSVYWYQQALGLGLQFLLWYDEGEERNRGNFPPRFSGRQFPNYSSELNVNALELEDSALYLCASSLAVSYRAEAFFGQGTRLTVV.

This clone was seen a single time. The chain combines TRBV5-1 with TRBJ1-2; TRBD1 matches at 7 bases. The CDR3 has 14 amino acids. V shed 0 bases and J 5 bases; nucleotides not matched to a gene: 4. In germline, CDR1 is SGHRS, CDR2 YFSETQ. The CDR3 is CASSLGQGWYGYTF. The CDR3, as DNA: TGCGCCAGCAGCTTGGGACAGGGATGGTATGGCTACACCTTC.

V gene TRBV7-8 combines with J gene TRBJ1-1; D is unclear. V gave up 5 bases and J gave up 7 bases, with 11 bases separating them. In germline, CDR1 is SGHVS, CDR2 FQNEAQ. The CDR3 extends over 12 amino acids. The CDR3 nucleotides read TGTGCCAGCAGCGCCCTGGGCTATGAAGCTTTCTTT. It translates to CASSALGYEAFF.

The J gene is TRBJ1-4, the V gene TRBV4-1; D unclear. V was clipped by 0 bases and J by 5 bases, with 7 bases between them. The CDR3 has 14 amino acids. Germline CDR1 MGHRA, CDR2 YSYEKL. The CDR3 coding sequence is TGCGCCAGCAGCCAAGATCGGACCAATGAAAAACTGTTTTTT. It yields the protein CASSQDRTNEKLFF.

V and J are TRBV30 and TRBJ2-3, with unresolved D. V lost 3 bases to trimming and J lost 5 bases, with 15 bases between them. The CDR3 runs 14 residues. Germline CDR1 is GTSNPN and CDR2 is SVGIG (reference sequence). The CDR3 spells CAWSPVGSGDTQYF. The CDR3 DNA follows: TGTGCCTGGAGCCCCGTGGGCTCCGGAGATACGCAGTATTTT.

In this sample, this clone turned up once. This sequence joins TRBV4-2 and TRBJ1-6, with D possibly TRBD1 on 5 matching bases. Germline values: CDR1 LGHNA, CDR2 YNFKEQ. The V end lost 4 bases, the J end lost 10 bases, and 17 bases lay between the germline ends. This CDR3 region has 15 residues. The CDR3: CASSLPGTPGSPLHF. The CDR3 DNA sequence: TGTGCCAGCAGCCTACCCGGGACCCCCGGGTCACCCCTCCACTTT.

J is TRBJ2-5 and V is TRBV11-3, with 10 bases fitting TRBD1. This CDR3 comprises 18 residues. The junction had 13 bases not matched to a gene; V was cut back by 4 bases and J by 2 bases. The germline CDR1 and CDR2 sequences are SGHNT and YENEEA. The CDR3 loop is CASSSGTGASFGQETQYF. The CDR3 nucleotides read TGTGCCAGCAGCTCCGGGACAGGGGCCTCGTTTGGTCAAGAGACCCAGTACTTC.